What follows describes a single TCR beta chain. The entry originates in a study of blood T cell repertoires in COVID-19. Study details: Samples representing acute and convalescent COVID-19 were sourced from the United States, Italy and Spain. T cells, B-cell-depleted T cells, or PBMCs supplied cDNA or gDNA.

As handled by the study authors: Using reference gene primer amplification, nucleated cell counts were estimated. Clones were read by immunoSEQ multiplex PCR, and TCRdb kept only the in-frame ones, dropping some. Clone size and the V and J calls come from that table; the DNA yielded D and trimming. The table lists 190,000 or so clones, around 89% of them singletons. The V end was cut by 5 bases, the J end by 4 bases, with 8 bases between. This CDR3 has 12 amino acids. Germline CDR1 is SGHRS and CDR2 is YFSETQ. This chain links TRBV5-1 with TRBJ2-3; D may be TRBD2 (6 bases). The sequenced material came from peripheral blood. The receptor was derived from a woman in her twenties or thirties with acute or convalescent COVID-19. DNA for the CDR3: TGCGCCAGCAGTGGAGGGGCAGATACGCAGTATTTT. It is translated as CASSGGADTQYF. The complete variable domain, with remaining parts taken from reference TRBV5-1 and TRBJ2-3, reads KAGVTQTPRYLIKTRGQQVTLSCSPISGHRSVSWYQQTPGQGLQFLFEYFSETQRNKGNFPGRFSGRQFSNSRSEMNVSTLELGDSALYLCASSGGADTQYFGPGTRLTVL.